This TCR beta chain was identified in a study of identical twins. One entry per CDR3 protein, called by TCRdb with MiXCR from the 5' RACE reads. The sample holds just over 450,000 distinct CDR3 sequences, 14% seen once. The CDR3 runs to 13 residues. Trimming took off 3 bases at V and 9 bases at J, with 13 bases between the two ends. CDR1 and CDR2 from the germline V gene are SGHNT and YYREEE (reference sequence). These data were likewise used in another study, on yellow fever vaccine responses in identical twins.

The sequenced sample consisted of CD4+ T cells sorted from blood. The chain recombines TRBV5-4 with TRBJ2-1, with D possibly TRBD2 on 6 matching bases. The TCR sequence derives from a young woman in good health. The CDR3, as DNA: TGTGCCAGCAGCTGGGATGAGGGAGGTGAGCAGTTCTTC. It encodes CASSWDEGGEQFF.